The 7 T cell receptor beta chains given below trace back to one sample, sequenced in a study of blood T cell repertoires in COVID-19. Data came from immunoSEQ multiplex PCR; TCRdb stores just in-frame clones and leaves some out. The table has roughly 100,000 clones, approximately 86% seen once; the top ten hold about 17%. The source material was peripheral blood. These receptors came from a woman over 75 with acute or convalescent COVID-19.

This clone has a single count. The genes are TRBV2 and TRBJ1-1, with D hard to call. The germline CDR1 and CDR2 sequences are SNHLY and FYNNEI. The CDR3 is 13 residues long. Trimming pared 3 bases from V and 0 bases from J, leaving 5 bases between. CDR3 sequence (DNA): TGTGCCAGCAGTGACTATATGAACACTGAAGCTTTCTTT. Amino acid sequence: CASSDYMNTEAFF. The full variable domain, with the rest looked up from reference TRBV2 and TRBJ1-1, is EPEVTQTPSHQVTQMGQEVILRCVPISNHLYFYWYRQILGQKVEFLVSFYNNEISEKSEIFDDQFSVERPDGSNFTLKIRSTKLEDSAMYFCASSDYMNTEAFFGQGTRLTVV.

V usage is TRBV6-1 and J usage is TRBJ2-7; TRBD2 aligns across 8 bases. The CDR3 has 15 amino acids. The J segment lost 6 bases and the V segment lost 2 bases, leaving 9 bases of the junction unmatched. Per germline, CDR1 MNHNS and CDR2 SASEGT. The CDR3 DNA is TGTGCCAGCAGTGAACTACGCCGGGGGGGGTCCGAGCAGTACTTC. As protein: CASSELRRGGSEQYF.

The rearrangement links TRBV6-5 to TRBJ1-2, with 7 bases fitting TRBD1. The CDR3 has 15 amino acids. V dropped 2 bases and J dropped 4; count of bases not matched to a gene: 7. Germline V gives CDR1 MNHEY, CDR2 SVGAGI. Here the CDR3 reads CASSYRGDRVYGYTF. CDR3 in DNA: TGTGCCAGCAGTTACCGAGGTGACAGGGTCTATGGCTACACCTTC.

V gene TRBV27 combines with J gene TRBJ1-1; 7 bases line up with TRBD1. Trimming cost V 0 bases and J 5 bases; bases outside gene matches: 6. Germline V gives CDR1 MNHEY, CDR2 SMNVEV (reference sequence). The CDR3 consists of 15 residues. CDR3 DNA: TGTGCCAGCAGTTTATCGGGGACAGCCGGTACTGAAGCTTTCTTT. This codes for CASSLSGTAGTEAFF.

This rearrangement joins TRBV11-3 to TRBJ1-1, with 9 bases matching TRBD1. CDR3 length: 14 residues. Trimming removed 2 bases from V and 3 bases from J; junction bases left unmatched: 1. Germline-derived CDR1 and CDR2 are SGHNT and YENEEA. The CDR3 here is CASSLRQGDTEAFF. In nucleotides, the CDR3 is TGTGCCAGCAGCTTACGACAGGGGGACACTGAAGCTTTCTTT. Variable domain in full (rest from reference TRBV11-3 and TRBJ1-1): EAGVVQSPRYKIIEKKQPVAFWCNPISGHNTLYWYLQNLGQGPELLIRYENEEAVDDSQLPKDRFSAERLKGVDSTLKIQPAELGDSAVYLCASSLRQGDTEAFFGQGTRLTVV.

The chain employs TRBV7-8 and TRBJ2-1; 13 bases fit TRBD2. V shed 4 bases and J 2 bases; nucleotides not matched to a gene: 8. The CDR3 contains 18 residues. Germline V gene lookup returns CDR1 SGHVS and CDR2 FQNEAQ. The CDR3 region is CASSSTRGLAGPYNEQFF. CDR3 DNA sequence: TGTGCCAGCAGCTCAACCCGGGGACTAGCGGGACCCTACAATGAGCAGTTCTTC.

A single count supports this clone. The chain combines TRBV2 with TRBJ2-7; the D gene is possibly TRBD1 (6 bases). The V gene's germline CDR1 is SNHLY and CDR2 FYNNEI. The V end lost 6 bases, the J end lost 2 bases, and 14 bases lay between the germline ends. The CDR3 length is 14 residues. This CDR3 reads CASRTGHLTYEQYF. The CDR3 DNA reads as TGTGCCAGCAGAACGGGACACCTCACCTACGAGCAGTACTTC.